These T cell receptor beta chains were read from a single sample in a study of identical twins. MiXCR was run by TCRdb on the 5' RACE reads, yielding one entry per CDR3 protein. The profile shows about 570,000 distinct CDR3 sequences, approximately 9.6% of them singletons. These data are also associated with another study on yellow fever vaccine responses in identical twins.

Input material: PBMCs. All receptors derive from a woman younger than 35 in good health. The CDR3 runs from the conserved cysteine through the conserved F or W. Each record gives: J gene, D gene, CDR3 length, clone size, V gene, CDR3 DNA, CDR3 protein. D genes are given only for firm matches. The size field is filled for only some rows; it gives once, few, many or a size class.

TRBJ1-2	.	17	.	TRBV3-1	TGTGCCAGCAGCCAGGCAAGCGGCGGGGGGGTTAACTATGGCTACACCTTC	CASSQASGGGVNYGYTF
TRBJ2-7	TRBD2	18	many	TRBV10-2	TGCGCCAGCAGTGACGGTGGAGCGGGAGGGCCCATTTGGGACGAGCAGTACTTC	CASSDGGAGGPIWDEQYF
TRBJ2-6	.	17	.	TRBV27	TGTGCCAGCAGGCCCCTGGACCGATCCTCTGGGGCCAACGTCCTGACTTTC	CASRPLDRSSGANVLTF
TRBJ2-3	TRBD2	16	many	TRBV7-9	TGTGCCAGCAGCCAGGGACTAGCGGGAAGCACAGATACGCAGTATTTT	CASSQGLAGSTDTQYF
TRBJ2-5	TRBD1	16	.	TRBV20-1	TGCAGTGCTAGAGAGTCCAGGGGGCGATTTCAAGAGACCCAGTACTTC	CSARESRGRFQETQYF
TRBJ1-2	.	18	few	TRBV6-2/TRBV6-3	TGTGCCAGCAGTTACTACGCCCCAGACAGGCATCGTTTCTATGGCTACACCTTC	CASSYYAPDRHRFYGYTF
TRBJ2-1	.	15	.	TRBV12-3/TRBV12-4	TGTGCCAGCACGGGCTTAGGGAGCTCCTACAATGAGCAGTTCTTC	CASTGLGSSYNEQFF
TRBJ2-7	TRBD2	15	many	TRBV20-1	TGCAGTGCTAGAGGTAGCGGGAGGAGCTCCTACGAGCAGTACTTC	CSARGSGRSSYEQYF
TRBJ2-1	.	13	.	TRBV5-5	TGTGCCAGCAGCAAGACTAGGAACAATGAGCAGTTCTTC	CASSKTRNNEQFF
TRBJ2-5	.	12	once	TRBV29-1	TGCAGCGGAATTCACGGGGGACAGACCCAGTACTTC	CSGIHGGQTQYF
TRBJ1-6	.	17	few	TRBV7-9	TGTGCCAGCAGCACGCTACCGGGGACCCTTGGCGGTTCACCCCTCCACTTT	CASSTLPGTLGGSPLHF
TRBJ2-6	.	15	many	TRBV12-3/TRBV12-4	TGTGCCAGCAGTACACAGGTTCCCGGGGCCAACGTCCTGACTTTC	CASSTQVPGANVLTF
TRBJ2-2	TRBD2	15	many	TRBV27	TGTGCCAGCAGTCCTACTAGCGGGAGGGGTGGGGAGCTGTTTTTT	CASSPTSGRGGELFF
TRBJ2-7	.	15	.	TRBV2	TGTGCCAGCAGTGAAGGGTGGGGGGGCACTGGCGAGCAGTACTTC	CASSEGWGGTGEQYF
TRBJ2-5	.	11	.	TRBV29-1	TGCAGCGTTGAAGACCCCAGGGACCAGTACTTC	CSVEDPRDQYF
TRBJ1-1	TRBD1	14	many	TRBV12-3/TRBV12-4	TGTGCCAGCAGTCTAACAGGGGGGAACACTGAAGCTTTCTTT	CASSLTGGNTEAFF
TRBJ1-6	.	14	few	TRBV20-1	TGCAGTGCCCCGGACAGCGGGGGAAATTCACCCCTCCACTTT	CSAPDSGGNSPLHF
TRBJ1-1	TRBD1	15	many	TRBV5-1	TGCGCCAGCAGCTTGTCCGGGGGACAGGGAATCGAAGCTTTCTTT	CASSLSGGQGIEAFF
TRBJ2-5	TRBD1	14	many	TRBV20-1	TGCAGTGCTAGACCGGGACAGGGGGCGGAGACCCAGTACTTC	CSARPGQGAETQYF
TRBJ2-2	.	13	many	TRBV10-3	TGTGCCATCAGTGAAACTGGTGCCGGGGAGCTGTTTTTT	CAISETGAGELFF
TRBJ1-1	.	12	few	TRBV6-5	TGTGCCAGCAGTTACTACGGATCCGAAGCTTTCTTT	CASSYYGSEAFF
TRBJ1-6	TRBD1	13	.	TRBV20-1	TGCAGTGCCAGGGACAGCACAAATTCACCCCTCCACTTT	CSARDSTNSPLHF
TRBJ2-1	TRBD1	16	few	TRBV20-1	TGCAGTGCTAGTAGACAGGGGGCCAGCTCCTACAATGAGCAGTTCTTC	CSASRQGASSYNEQFF
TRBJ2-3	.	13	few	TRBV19	TGTGCCAGTAGTAGGGGCCCCCCCGATACGCAGTATTTT	CASSRGPPDTQYF
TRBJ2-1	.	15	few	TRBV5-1	TGCGCCAGCAGCTCAGGACTGGGGGGTGGGAATGAGCAGTTCTTC	CASSSGLGGGNEQFF
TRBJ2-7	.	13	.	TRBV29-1	TGCAGCGTTGTTTGGCAGGGGTTCTACGAGCAGTACTTC	CSVVWQGFYEQYF
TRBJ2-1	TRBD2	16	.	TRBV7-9	TGTGCCAGCACCGCCGGTCCGGGACTAGGTAACAATGAGCAGTTCTTC	CASTAGPGLGNNEQFF
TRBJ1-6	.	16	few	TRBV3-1	TGTGCCAGCAGCCAAGACCTCGGGGGGTTTGATTCACCCCTCCACTTT	CASSQDLGGFDSPLHF
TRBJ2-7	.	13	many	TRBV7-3	TGTGCCAGCAGCTTAATGTTGGGAGCCGAGCAGTACTTC	CASSLMLGAEQYF
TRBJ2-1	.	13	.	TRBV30	TGTGCCTGGAGTGTACAAGGAGGGGGTGAGCAGTTCTTC	CAWSVQGGGEQFF
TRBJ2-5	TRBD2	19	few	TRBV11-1	TGTGCCAGCAGCTTAAGGGGGACTAGCGGGAGCGGAAGGCAAGAGACCCAGTACTTC	CASSLRGTSGSGRQETQYF
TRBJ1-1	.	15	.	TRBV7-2	TGTGCCAGCAGCTTAGTTGCAGTCATCAACACTGAAGCTTTCTTT	CASSLVAVINTEAFF
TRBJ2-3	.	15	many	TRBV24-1	TGTGCCACCAGTGATTTCGGCAGGGGATCAGATACGCAGTATTTT	CATSDFGRGSDTQYF
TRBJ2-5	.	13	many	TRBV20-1	TGCAGTGCTAGTTGGATGGACCGGGAGACCCAGTACTTC	CSASWMDRETQYF
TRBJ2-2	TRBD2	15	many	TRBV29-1	TGCAGCGTTGAATCTAGCGGGAGAAACACCGGGGAGCTGTTTTTT	CSVESSGRNTGELFF
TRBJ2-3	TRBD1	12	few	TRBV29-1	TGCAGCGTTGGCAGGGGGAAGGATACGCAGTATTTT	CSVGRGKDTQYF
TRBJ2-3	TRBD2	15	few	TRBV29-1	TGCAGCGTTGAATTACTAGCGGGACGCACAGATACGCAGTATTTT	CSVELLAGRTDTQYF
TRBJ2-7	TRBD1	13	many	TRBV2	TGTGCCAGCAACAGCAGGGGGCGCCTGGAGCAGTACTTC	CASNSRGRLEQYF
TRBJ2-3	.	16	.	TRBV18	TGTGCCAGCTCACCGGGTTTGACAGAGCCTACAGATACGCAGTATTTT	CASSPGLTEPTDTQYF
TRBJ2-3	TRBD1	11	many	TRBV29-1	TGCAGCGGGGACAGGGCAGATACGCAGTATTTT	CSGDRADTQYF
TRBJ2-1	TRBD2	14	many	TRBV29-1	TGCAGCGTTGGGAGAGCGGGGGTAACGGATGAGCAGTTCTTC	CSVGRAGVTDEQFF
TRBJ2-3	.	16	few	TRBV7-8	TGTGCCAGCAGCTTAGCCATGGGGGCTAGCACAGATACGCAGTATTTT	CASSLAMGASTDTQYF
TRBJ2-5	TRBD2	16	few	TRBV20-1	TGCAGTGCTAGAGTCCGGCGGGAGGGATTTGGAGAGACCCAGTACTTC	CSARVRREGFGETQYF
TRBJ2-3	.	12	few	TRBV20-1	TGCAGTGCCCCCGTTAGCACAGATACGCAGTATTTT	CSAPVSTDTQYF
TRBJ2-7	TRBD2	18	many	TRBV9	TGTGCCAGCAGCGGGGGACTAGCGGGAGAGAGGAGCTCCTACGAGCAGTACTTC	CASSGGLAGERSSYEQYF
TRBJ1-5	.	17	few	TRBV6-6	TGTGCCAGCAGCCGGGGGTCGGGGTCTGCGGTGGCTCAGCCCCAGCATTTT	CASSRGSGSAVAQPQHF
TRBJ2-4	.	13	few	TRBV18	TGTGCCAGCTCACCACTTCAGGGGCCCATTCAGTACTTC	CASSPLQGPIQYF
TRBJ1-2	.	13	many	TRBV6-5	TGTGCCAGCAGTTACTCGAGCAGGAGTGGTAACACCTTC	CASSYSSRSGNTF
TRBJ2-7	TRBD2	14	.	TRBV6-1	TGTGCCAGCAGCCCTAGCGGGAGGGGTCTCCAGCAGTACTTC	CASSPSGRGLQQYF
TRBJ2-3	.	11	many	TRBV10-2	TGCGCCAGCAGTGAGAGCAAGACGCAGTATTTT	CASSESKTQYF
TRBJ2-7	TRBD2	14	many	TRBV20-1	TGCAGTGCGCCCTGGCGGGGGGGATCCTACGAGCAGTACTTC	CSAPWRGGSYEQYF
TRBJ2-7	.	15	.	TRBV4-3	TGCGCCAGCAGCCAAGATTTCGGACACTCCTACGAGCAGTACTTC	CASSQDFGHSYEQYF
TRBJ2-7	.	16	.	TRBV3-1	TGTGCCAGCAGCCAAGGTAGCGGAGTCTTCTCCTACGAGCAGTACTTC	CASSQGSGVFSYEQYF
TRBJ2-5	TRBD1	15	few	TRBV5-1	TGCGCCAGCAGCCCGGACAGGGTAGGCCAAGAGACCCAGTACTTC	CASSPDRVGQETQYF
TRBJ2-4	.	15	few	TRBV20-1	TGCAGTGCTAGAGATGTCAGGGAAGCCAAAAACATTCAGTACTTC	CSARDVREAKNIQYF
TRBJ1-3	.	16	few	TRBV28	TGTGCCAGCAGTCAAAGGACTTCAGTCTCTGGAAACACCATATATTTT	CASSQRTSVSGNTIYF
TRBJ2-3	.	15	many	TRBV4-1	TGCGCCAGCAGCCAAGATTTGGCTGGCACAGATACGCAGTATTTT	CASSQDLAGTDTQYF
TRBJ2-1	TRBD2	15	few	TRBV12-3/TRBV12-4	TGTGCCAGCAGTTTATTAGCGGGGGCGGTCAATGAGCAGTTCTTC	CASSLLAGAVNEQFF
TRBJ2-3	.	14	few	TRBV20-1	TGCAGTGCTAGAGATATGGACATCACAGATACGCAGTATTTT	CSARDMDITDTQYF
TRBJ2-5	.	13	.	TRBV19	TGTGCCAGTAGTATCTCCCCCGGCGAGACCCAGTACTTC	CASSISPGETQYF